This T cell receptor beta chain was recovered during a study of cytomegalovirus exposure and HLA in healthy donors. Study-level points and caveats: An analysis that came later showed most CMV-associated TCR beta chains appearing HLA-restricted.

To note about this clone: Its antigen is as yet unknown.

The CDR3 covers 14 residues. Germline CDR1 reads SGHDN; CDR2 reads FVKESK. The V and J ends lost 6 bases and 2 bases respectively, with 10 bases between them. In the PCR, 60 Vbeta and 13 Jbeta primers were used. Using immunoSEQ multiplex PCR, the repertoire was profiled, and TCRdb retains in-frame clones only, with some absent. The profile shows 75,000 to 80,000 clones, roughly 70% of them singletons. Source material: PBMCs. V and J are TRBV14 and TRBJ1-4; D possibly corresponds to TRBD1 (5 bases). This TCR was recovered from a man aged 60 to 69 in good health and CMV-seropositive. In DNA, the CDR3 is TGTGCCAGCAGTCGCGACAGCACTAATGAAAAACTGTTTTTT. Its protein is CASSRDSTNEKLFF.